These 30 T cell receptor beta chains came from one sample sequenced in a study of blood T cells in healthy people across ages (dated by TCRdb to between 2015 and 2017). Libraries came from 5' RACE. TCRdb records Illumina HiSeq 2500 as the sequencer. The second PCR ran for about 7 to 11 cycles and used a J-beta primer mix along with a sample-barcoded 5' primer. In TCRdb, the public reads were trimmed at Q25 with fastp and aligned with MiXCR, with productive beta chains retained. Each record represents a unique CDR3 protein, reported with the most common genes and DNA among its rows. A total of some 1.4 million distinct CDR3 sequences appear in this sample, around 39% of them only once. 7.9% of the sample comes from the top ten. The material sequenced was blood. All receptors come from a woman under 30 in good health.

The chain is built from TRBV3-1 and TRBJ2-5; unclear D gene. The germline V and J ends were trimmed by 4 bases and 2 bases, with 8 bases remaining between them. Germline V gives CDR1 LGHDT, CDR2 YNNKEL (reference sequence). The CDR3 loop spans 13 amino acids. DNA for the CDR3: TGTGCCAGCAGCCTTCGGCATCAAGAGACCCAGTACTTC. Translating it yields CASSLRHQETQYF.

This clonotype was found many times. The V call is TRBV4-1, the J call TRBJ2-3; D is uncertain. Germline V gives CDR1 MGHRA, CDR2 YSYEKL. The CDR3 consists of 12 residues. Deletions cut 2 bases from V and 4 bases from J, with 4 bases between. The CDR3 sequence: CASSQPSDTQYF. CDR3 nucleotide sequence: TGCGCCAGCAGCCAACCATCAGATACGCAGTATTTT.

The chain employs TRBV6-6 and TRBJ2-3, with D unclear. There are 15 residues in the CDR3. The germline V gene has CDR1 MNHNY and CDR2 SVGAGI (reference sequence). V was cut by 4 bases and J by 3 bases, with 14 bases left in between. CDR3 in amino acids: CASSFSRVGTDTQYF. The CDR3 nucleotides read TGTGCCAGCAGTTTTTCCCGGGTCGGGACAGATACGCAGTATTTT.

The genes are TRBV29-1 and TRBJ1-1; TRBD1 aligns across 10 bases. CDR3 length: 16 amino acids. Unmatched junction bases numbered 10, after V lost 5 bases and J lost 1 base. Germline lookup yields CDR1 SQVTM and CDR2 ANQGSEA. CDR3 in amino acids: CSVSTGGGLRNTEAFF. Here the CDR3 DNA reads TGCAGCGTTTCGACAGGGGGCGGTTTACGGAACACTGAAGCTTTCTTT.

DNA for the CDR3: TGTGCCAGCAGTCGAGGGGACGGCTACAATCAGCCCCAGCATTTT. Amino acid sequence: CASSRGDGYNQPQHF. The chain joins TRBV6-5 to TRBJ1-5; perhaps TRBD1 as D (5 bases). V lost 5 bases to trimming and J lost 3 bases, with 14 bases between them. CDR1 and CDR2 from the germline V gene are MNHEY and SVGAGI. CDR3 size: 15 residues.

The chain recombines TRBV12-3 or TRBV12-4 with TRBJ1-3; D call uncertain. There are 14 residues in the CDR3. V dropped 3 bases and J dropped 2 bases, with 8 bases sitting between them. The CDR3 nucleotides read TGTGCCAGCAGTTTGTTAGGGACTGGAAACACCATATATTTT. This translates into CASSLLGTGNTIYF.

Notes on this clonotype: Just one base apart from a much larger clone, this may be a read error. The V gene is TRBV3-1, the J gene TRBJ2-4; D possibly corresponds to TRBD2 (6 bases). The germline gives CDR1 LGHDT, CDR2 YNNKEL (reference sequence). This CDR3 spans 16 amino acids. CDR3: CAGSQDPIRGEDIQYF. The CDR3 region has the DNA TGTGCCGGCAGCCAAGATCCCATCCGCGGGGAGGACATTCAGTACTTC.

The genes are TRBV5-1 and TRBJ2-5; 7 nucleotides align to TRBD2. Germline trimming cut 0 bases from V and 4 bases from J; bases unmatched to any gene: 9. Germline CDR1 SGHRS, CDR2 YFSETQ. The CDR3 runs 16 residues. As DNA, the CDR3 is TGCGCCAGCAGCTTGGGCAGGGAGGGGCTCGGAGAGACCCAGTACTTC. Protein sequence: CASSLGREGLGETQYF.

The V call is TRBV12-3 or TRBV12-4, the J call TRBJ2-3; no reliable D call. The V gene lost 1 base and the J gene lost 4 bases, with 9 bases spanning the gap. CDR3 length: 14 residues. CDR3 region: CASSLGSHPDTQYF. CDR3 in DNA: TGTGCCAGCAGTTTAGGGTCCCACCCAGATACGCAGTATTTT.

V gene TRBV20-1 combines with J gene TRBJ2-3, with 9 nucleotides matching TRBD2. The V and J ends lost 1 base and 4 bases, in that order; junction bases with no gene match: 12. The CDR3 runs to 17 residues. The V gene's germline CDR1 is DFQATT and CDR2 SNEGSKA (reference sequence). This chain's CDR3 is CSARVQSSGSRADTQYF. CDR3 bases: TGCAGTGCTAGAGTGCAGAGTAGCGGGAGTCGGGCAGATACGCAGTATTTT.

This clonotype was found a few times. The chain employs TRBV4-1 and TRBJ2-1, with D maybe TRBD2 (5 bases). Germline V gene sequence: CDR1 MGHRA, CDR2 YSYEKL. The CDR3 length is 13 residues. The V end lost 3 bases, the J end lost 6 bases, and 9 bases lay between the germline ends. The CDR3 DNA follows: TGCGCCAGCAGCCATAGTGAGGGCAATGAGCAGTTCTTC. Translating it yields CASSHSEGNEQFF.

This clonotype appeared a few times. CDR3 coding DNA: TGCAGTGCTAGAGCTGCTAGCGGGATCACCTACGAGCAGTACTTC. Translation: CSARAASGITYEQYF. V and J are TRBV20-1 and TRBJ2-7, with TRBD2 matching over 9 bases. The V segment lost 1 base and the J segment 2 bases; nucleotides outside the gene matches: 6. The CDR3 length is 15 residues. The germline gives CDR1 DFQATT, CDR2 SNEGSKA (reference sequence).

This chain connects TRBV15 to TRBJ1-5; D perhaps matches TRBD1 (5 bases). Trimming pared 1 base from V and 7 bases from J, leaving 20 bases between. Germline V gene data show CDR1 as LNHNV and CDR2 as YYDKDF (reference sequence). The CDR3 has 17 amino acids. The CDR3 sequence: CATSRVDPPRRDQPQHF. The CDR3 DNA reads TGTGCCACCAGCAGAGTTGATCCGCCCCGGAGGGACCAGCCCCAGCATTTT.

The V and J genes are TRBV11-2 and TRBJ2-7, with TRBD2 matching over 8 bases. CDR3 size: 16 residues. The V gene end was trimmed by 1 base and the J gene end by 4 bases; junction bases not matched to a gene: 9. The germline V gene encodes CDR1 SGHAT and CDR2 FQNNGV. CDR3 sequence (DNA): TGTGCCAGCAGCTTAGGTGGTTGGACTAGCTCTTACGAGCAGTACTTC. Translating it yields CASSLGGWTSSYEQYF.

The V and J genes are TRBV4-2 and TRBJ2-3, with no clear D. The CDR3 is made up of 13 amino acids. Trimming took 0 bases from V and 10 from J, leaving 11 bases between them. Germline CDR1 LGHNA, CDR2 YNFKEQ. The CDR3 loop is CASSQDVWGAQYF. CDR3 DNA: TGTGCCAGCAGCCAAGACGTTTGGGGTGCGCAGTATTTT.

This clonotype has more than one count but fewer than ten. The V gene is TRBV5-1, the J gene TRBJ2-1; D assignment may be TRBD1 or TRBD2 (5 bases each). V dropped 2 bases and J dropped 2 bases, with 17 bases sitting between them. The CDR3 sequence is 17 residues long. CDR1 is SGHRS, CDR2 YFSETQ, per germline. CDR3 sequence reads: CASSFRTGTLAYNEQFF. For the CDR3, the DNA is TGCGCCAGCAGCTTTAGGACCGGGACCCTAGCCTACAATGAGCAGTTCTTC.

This chain links TRBV7-3 with TRBJ2-7; TRBD1 aligns across 9 bases. Germline V gene data show CDR1 as SGHTA and CDR2 as FQGTGA. The CDR3 has 15 residues. With V trimmed by 5 bases and J by 3 bases, 8 bases remained unmatched. The CDR3 loop is CASSGTGTGFYEQYF. CDR3 nucleotide sequence: TGTGCCAGCAGCGGGACCGGGACAGGGTTCTACGAGCAGTACTTC.

The chain joins TRBV6-5 to TRBJ2-3, with 8 bases matching TRBD2. The CDR3 is 16 amino acids. V trimming: 0 bases; J trimming: 5 bases; junction bases outside the gene matches: 7. CDR1 and CDR2 (germline): MNHEY, SVGAGI. The CDR3 DNA reads as TGTGCCAGCAGTTACTCCTTCGGGAGGGCCGGAGATACGCAGTATTTT. This sequence encodes CASSYSFGRAGDTQYF.

This chain connects TRBV27 to TRBJ2-5, with D hard to call. V shed 3 bases and J shed 5 bases, with 16 bases lying between them. CDR3 length: 15 residues. The V gene's germline CDR1 is MNHEY and CDR2 SMNVEV (reference sequence). The CDR3 reads CASSFVAADLETQYF. DNA for the CDR3: TGTGCCAGCAGTTTTGTGGCCGCTGATTTGGAGACCCAGTACTTC.

This clonotype was counted a few times. This chain links TRBV27 with TRBJ1-6, with 7 bases identical to TRBD1. Germline assignment: CDR1 MNHEY and CDR2 SMNVEV (reference sequence). The CDR3 is 15 residues long. V shed 4 bases and J 8 bases; nucleotides not matched to a gene: 8. CDR3 DNA: TGTGCCAGCAGTTCGACAGGGAGTTTTTATTCACCCCTCCACTTT. Residues: CASSSTGSFYSPLHF.

The chain couples TRBV7-2 to TRBJ2-5; D not resolved. In germline, CDR1 is SGHTA, CDR2 FQGNSA. The CDR3 contains 16 residues. The ends were cut back, 3 bases at V and 3 bases at J, with 17 bases in the middle. The CDR3 here is CASSLPRKDSEETQYF. The CDR3 DNA reads TGTGCCAGCAGCTTGCCCCGCAAGGATTCCGAAGAGACCCAGTACTTC.

The chain has TRBV10-3 and TRBJ2-1; D possibly matches TRBD1 or TRBD2 (6 bases each). Per the germline V gene, CDR1 is ENHRY and CDR2 is SYGVKD. The germline V and J ends were trimmed by 6 bases and 7 bases, with 16 bases remaining between them. The CDR3 runs to 14 residues. The CDR3 loop is CAISDNGGGNEQFF. In DNA form, the CDR3 reads TGTGCCATCAGCGACAATGGAGGGGGTAATGAGCAGTTCTTC.

This clonotype was recorded a few times. The chain is built from TRBV6-2 or TRBV6-3 and TRBJ2-3; 12 bases line up with TRBD2. V gave up 6 bases and J gave up 4 bases; unmatched junction bases: 5. The germline V gene encodes CDR1 MNHEY and CDR2 SVGEGT. The CDR3 runs to 15 residues. The CDR3 sequence: CASRPSSGGADTQYF. Written as DNA, the CDR3 is TGTGCCAGCAGGCCTTCTAGCGGGGGGGCAGATACGCAGTATTTT.

The gene calls are TRBV18 and TRBJ2-1; TRBD1 matches at 8 bases. The end of the DNA aligns better with TRBJ2-7, so the J call may be wrong. CDR3 length: 16 amino acids. Germline values: CDR1 KGHSH, CDR2 LQKENI. The chain's CDR3 is CASSPFDRGFTNEQYF. The CDR3 region has the DNA TGTGCCAGCTCACCCTTCGACAGGGGTTTCACCAATGAGCAGTACTTC.

The chain links TRBV29-1 to TRBJ1-1, with D unclear. Trimming took off 5 bases at V and 3 bases at J, with 19 bases between the two ends. Per the germline V gene, CDR1 is SQVTM and CDR2 is ANQGSEA. This CDR3 spans 15 amino acids. In DNA form, the CDR3 reads TGCAGCGTTCGGTTAGGGCCGTCGTCGGACACTGAAGCTTTCTTT. As protein: CSVRLGPSSDTEAFF.

The rearrangement links TRBV6-5 to TRBJ2-5; TRBD2 is a possible D gene (6 bases). V dropped 5 bases and J dropped 1 base, with 11 bases sitting between them. From germline, CDR1 is MNHEY and CDR2 SVGAGI. The CDR3 length is 14 residues. The CDR3 protein is CASSQVAAQETQYF. In DNA, the CDR3 is TGTGCCAGCAGTCAAGTAGCGGCCCAAGAGACCCAGTACTTC.

The gene calls are TRBV7-3 and TRBJ2-2, with 7 nucleotides matching TRBD1. There are 15 residues in the CDR3. Germline trimming cut 6 bases from V and 6 bases from J; bases unmatched to any gene: 10. The germline V gene encodes CDR1 SGHTA and CDR2 FQGTGA. This chain's CDR3 is CASRETGKSAGELFF. CDR3 DNA: TGTGCCAGCAGGGAGACAGGGAAATCTGCCGGGGAGCTGTTTTTT.

The chain recombines TRBV4-2 with TRBJ2-3; 7 bases align to TRBD2. Germline loops: CDR1 LGHNA, CDR2 YNFKEQ. J lost 2 bases, V lost 4 bases, and 9 bases had no gene match. The CDR3 is made up of 16 amino acids. CDR3 residues: CASSREASGITDTQYF. The CDR3, as DNA: TGTGCCAGCAGCCGAGAGGCTAGCGGAATCACAGATACGCAGTATTTT.

The V and J genes are TRBV27 and TRBJ2-4; D not resolved. The J call is in doubt because the DNA end fits TRBJ2-7 better. The CDR3 length is 15 residues. Germline assignment: CDR1 MNHEY and CDR2 SMNVEV (reference sequence). This CDR3 is CASSLTRQNAYEQYF. The CDR3 DNA reads as TGTGCCAGCAGTTTAACGAGGCAGAATGCCTACGAGCAGTACTTC.

The V call is TRBV24-1, the J call TRBJ1-5; D remains ambiguous. The germline V gene has CDR1 KGHDR and CDR2 SFDVKD. This CDR3 contains 12 residues. The V and J ends lost 1 base and 11 bases respectively, with 8 bases between them. The chain's CDR3 is CATSDLRDTQHF. The CDR3 nucleotides read TGTGCCACCAGTGATTTACGTGACACCCAGCATTTT.